The 24 T cell receptor beta chains below come from one sample, sequenced in a study of CD8 T cells in ankylosing spondylitis. TCRdb reanalysed the 5' RACE reads using MiXCR and keeps one entry per CDR3 protein. The sample carries about 150,000 distinct CDR3 sequences, more than 40% recorded once. Sequences were obtained from synovial fluid, either unsorted or a sorted T cell fraction (not recorded which). These TCRs come from a male donor with ankylosing spondylitis.

The chain joins TRBV12-3 or TRBV12-4 to TRBJ1-1; D call uncertain. This CDR3 region has 15 residues. With 1 base removed from V and 0 bases from J, the gap between germline ends came to 9 bases. This CDR3 is CASSLEATVNTEAFF. The CDR3 region has the DNA TGTGCCAGCAGTTTAGAGGCGACCGTGAACACTGAAGCTTTCTTT.

The rearrangement uses TRBV4-3 and TRBJ2-3; D not certain. This CDR3 is 16 amino acids long. Trimming stripped 3 bases from V and 1 base from J, with 14 bases between. CDR1 is LGHNA, CDR2 YSLEER, per germline. The CDR3: CASSHLLTGCTDTQYF. CDR3 bases: TGCGCCAGCAGCCACCTTCTTACCGGGTGCACAGATACGCAGTATTTT.

A few counts support this clonotype. This chain uses TRBV2 with TRBJ2-7; TRBD1 might be the D (6 bases). The CDR3 extends over 16 amino acids. V lost 2 bases to trimming and J lost 1 base, with 15 bases between them. Germline V gives CDR1 SNHLY, CDR2 FYNNEI. This CDR3 reads CASSERTGHPSYEQYF. The CDR3 nucleotides are TGTGCCAGCAGTGAAAGAACGGGACACCCTTCCTACGAGCAGTACTTC.

V usage is TRBV7-9 and J usage is TRBJ1-2; weak D call: TRBD1 (6 bases). This CDR3 is built from 14 residues. In germline, CDR1 is SEHNR, CDR2 FQNEAQ (reference sequence). V lost 8 bases, J lost 6 bases, and 19 bases lay in between. CDR3 in DNA: TGTGCCAGCCTAGTGGGACAAGGCCATGATGGCTACACCTTC. It is translated as CASLVGQGHDGYTF. The full variable domain, its missing parts supplied by reference TRBV7-9 and TRBJ1-2, is DTGVSQNPRHKITKRGQNVTFRCDPISEHNRLYWYRQTLGQGPEFLTYFQNEAQLEKSRLLSDRFSAERPKGSFSTLEIQRTEQGDSAMYLCASLVGQGHDGYTFGSGTRLTVV.

The chain couples TRBV15 to TRBJ2-1, with D perhaps assigned TRBD1 or TRBD2 (5 bases each). The CDR3 is 15 residues long. V lost 5 bases to trimming and J lost 3 bases, with 14 bases between them. In germline, CDR1 is LNHNV, CDR2 YYDKDF (reference sequence). The chain's CDR3 is CATSGLEGYYNEQFF. For the CDR3, the DNA is TGTGCCACCAGCGGGCTAGAGGGGTACTACAATGAGCAGTTCTTC.

This clonotype has a handful of counts. The V gene is TRBV2, the J gene TRBJ1-1, with D uncertain. Between the trimmed V and J ends, which lost 6 bases and 4 bases, there was a span of 18 bases. The CDR3 length is 15 residues. CDR1 SNHLY and CDR2 FYNNEI come from the germline V gene. CDR3 residues: CASRKVMDWGTEAFF. CDR3 nucleotide sequence: TGTGCCAGCAGGAAGGTTATGGACTGGGGCACTGAAGCTTTCTTT.

The V call is TRBV12-3 or TRBV12-4, the J call TRBJ1-6; a weak D match, TRBD1 (5 bases). V lost 7 bases to trimming and J lost 2 bases, with 15 bases between them. The CDR3 sequence is 16 residues long. Here the CDR3 reads CASTRLPRAYNSPLHF. The DNA of the CDR3 is TGTGCCAGCACCCGTCTCCCCAGGGCCTATAATTCACCCCTCCACTTT.

This clonotype was recorded once. V usage is TRBV6-4 and J usage is TRBJ2-3, with a possible D match to TRBD2 (5 bases). Germline lookup yields CDR1 MRHNA and CDR2 SNTAGT. Trimming took off 0 bases at V and 11 bases at J, with 12 bases between the two ends. This CDR3 is built from 13 residues. The CDR3 DNA reads TGTGCCAGCAGTGACTCGGTGACTATGATGCAGTATTTT. It is translated as CASSDSVTMMQYF.

The CDR3 DNA follows: TGTGCCAGCAGCTTATACGGCAGGGTGACCGAGCAGTACTTC. It is translated as CASSLYGRVTEQYF. The V gene is TRBV7-9, the J gene TRBJ2-7; possible D gene TRBD1, 5 bases. Per the germline V gene, CDR1 is SEHNR and CDR2 is FQNEAQ (reference sequence). This CDR3 contains 14 residues. The V end lost 2 bases, the J end lost 6 bases, and 14 bases lay between the germline ends. The entire variable domain, with the rest obtained from reference TRBV7-9 and TRBJ2-7, is as follows: DTGVSQNPRHKITKRGQNVTFRCDPISEHNRLYWYRQTLGQGPEFLTYFQNEAQLEKSRLLSDRFSAERPKGSFSTLEIQRTEQGDSAMYLCASSLYGRVTEQYFGPGTRLTVT.

CDR3: CASSLGRQGENEQFF. For the CDR3, the DNA is TGTGCCAGCAGTTTAGGGAGACAGGGTGAGAATGAGCAGTTCTTC. The chain has TRBV12-3 or TRBV12-4 and TRBJ2-1; 7 bases are shared with TRBD1. V trimming: 1 base; J trimming: 7 bases; junction bases outside the gene matches: 7. The CDR3 is made up of 15 amino acids.

The chain has TRBV11-2 and TRBJ2-2, with 8 nucleotides matching TRBD2. The CDR3 loop spans 16 amino acids. Germline lookup yields CDR1 SGHAT and CDR2 FQNNGV. Trimming cost V 1 base and J 6 bases; bases outside gene matches: 7. For the CDR3, the DNA is TGTGCCAGCAGCTTAGTTGTAGCGGGAAGTGCCGGGGAGCTGTTTTTT. Protein product: CASSLVVAGSAGELFF.

This clonotype was counted only a few times. This chain joins TRBV20-1 and TRBJ1-2; a possible D gene is TRBD1 (6 bases). Germline CDR1 DFQATT, CDR2 SNEGSKA (reference sequence). Trimming pared 6 bases from V and 0 bases from J, leaving 8 bases between. The CDR3 loop spans 12 amino acids. The CDR3 DNA follows: TGCAGTGCCTGGACAGCTAACTATGGCTACACCTTC. Its protein product is CSAWTANYGYTF.

In nucleotides, the CDR3 is TGCAGTACTACCCTCGGTGGCTACACCTTC. Translation: CSTTLGGYTF. The chain links TRBV20-1 to TRBJ1-2; D unresolved. V was trimmed by 8 bases and J by 7 bases, leaving 11 bases between them. From germline, CDR1 is DFQATT and CDR2 SNEGSKA (reference sequence). The CDR3 extends over 10 amino acids.

The chain has TRBV5-1 and TRBJ1-1; 7 bases agree with TRBD1. V was pared by 5 bases and J by 1 base, with 11 bases of the junction left unmatched. CDR3 length equals 16 residues. In germline, CDR1 is SGHRS, CDR2 YFSETQ. CDR3: CASSPDREAWNTEAFF. The CDR3 DNA follows: TGCGCCAGCAGTCCTGACAGGGAAGCGTGGAACACTGAAGCTTTCTTT.

The chain recombines TRBV28 with TRBJ2-1; tentatively, D is TRBD2 (5 bases). The CDR3 contains 16 residues. V was clipped by 6 bases and J by 4 bases, with 19 bases between them. Germline-derived CDR1 and CDR2 are MDHEN and SYDVKM. CDR3 residues: CASSPNPSSGYNEQFF. CDR3 bases: TGTGCCAGCAGCCCTAACCCTTCATCGGGGTACAATGAGCAGTTCTTC.

V usage is TRBV12-3 or TRBV12-4 and J usage is TRBJ1-1; tentative D call: TRBD1 (5 bases). Trimming left V 2 bases short and J 2 bases short, with 12 bases between. The CDR3 is 15 residues long. DNA of the CDR3: TGTGCCAGCAGTTTAATTGGGACGGTTAACACTGAAGCTTTCTTT. It specifies CASSLIGTVNTEAFF.

This clonotype was seen a handful of times. The rearrangement uses TRBV5-1 and TRBJ2-2; D is uncertain. The V end was cut by 2 bases, the J end by 13 bases, with 12 bases between. This CDR3 comprises 12 residues. CDR1 is SGHRS and CDR2 is YFSETQ in the germline V gene. CDR3 loop: CASSFGPAGLFF. CDR3 DNA: TGCGCCAGCAGCTTCGGGCCCGCCGGGCTGTTTTTT.

The CDR3 loop is CASSLVDGSEAFF. CDR3 nucleotides: TGTGCCAGCAGCTTAGTGGACGGATCTGAAGCTTTCTTT. The chain combines TRBV7-6 with TRBJ1-1, with no clear D. The CDR3 has 13 amino acids. V was clipped by 1 base and J by 6 bases, with 9 bases between them. Germline V gene data show CDR1 as SGHVS and CDR2 as FNYEAQ.

This clonotype was detected many times. The chain combines TRBV5-5 with TRBJ2-7, with a possible D match to TRBD1 (6 bases). This CDR3 has 14 residues. The germline V and J ends were trimmed by 3 bases and 0 bases, with 10 bases remaining between them. CDR1 and CDR2 from the germline V gene are SGHKS and YYEKEE (reference sequence). The CDR3 here is CASSWTDSSYEQYF. CDR3 sequence (DNA): TGTGCCAGCAGCTGGACGGACAGCTCCTACGAGCAGTACTTC. Looking up the rest from reference TRBV5-5 and TRBJ2-7 gives the full variable domain: DAGVTQSPTHLIKTRGQQVTLRCSPISGHKSVSWYQQVLGQGPQFIFQYYEKEERGRGNFPDRFSARQFPNYSSELNVNALLLGDSALYLCASSWTDSSYEQYFGPGTRLTVT.

In nucleotides, the CDR3 is TGTGCCAGCAGCTTATTGGGGGGCGCCTACAATGAGCAGTTCTTC. This encodes CASSLLGGAYNEQFF. The chain employs TRBV7-3 and TRBJ2-1; D may be TRBD1 or TRBD2 (6 bases each). Germline CDR1 is SGHTA and CDR2 is FQGTGA. V was cut by 2 bases and J by 2 bases, with 10 bases left in between. The CDR3 totals 15 residues.

The chain couples TRBV4-1 to TRBJ2-1; 13 nucleotides align to TRBD2. The V gene end was trimmed by 2 bases and the J gene end by 2 bases; junction bases not matched to a gene: 3. This CDR3 is 17 amino acids long. Germline assignment: CDR1 MGHRA and CDR2 YSYEKL. CDR3 in amino acids: CASSQMGLAGTYNEQFF. The CDR3 DNA is TGCGCCAGCAGCCAAATGGGACTAGCGGGGACCTACAATGAGCAGTTCTTC.

The chain carries TRBV7-9 and TRBJ2-7; TRBD2 matches 11 bases. The CDR3 totals 17 residues. V lost 3 bases to trimming and J lost 3 bases; unmatched junction nucleotides: 10. CDR1 and CDR2 (germline): SEHNR, FQNEAQ (reference sequence). The DNA for the CDR3 is TGTGCCAGCAGCTTCCTGACTAGCGGGGCAGAAGGCTACGAGCAGTACTTC. As protein: CASSFLTSGAEGYEQYF.

This clonotype was detected only once. The chain has TRBV4-2 and TRBJ1-3; D is ambiguous. V gave up 3 bases and J gave up 5 bases, with 14 bases separating them. This CDR3 region has 15 residues. Looked up from germline, CDR1 is LGHNA and CDR2 is YNFKEQ. This CDR3 reads CASSHLTTSRNTIYF. The CDR3 DNA sequence: TGTGCCAGCAGCCACCTGACAACGTCGCGAAACACCATATATTTT.

DNA of the CDR3: TGTGCCAGCATGGCTGGACTAGCGGGACGACTACAAGAGACCCAGTACTTC. This codes for CASMAGLAGRLQETQYF. This chain links TRBV2 with TRBJ2-5, with TRBD2 matching 12 bases. This CDR3 spans 17 amino acids. The germline V gene encodes CDR1 SNHLY and CDR2 FYNNEI. V lost 7 bases to trimming and J lost 2 bases; unmatched junction nucleotides: 11.